The 6 T cell receptor beta chains below come from one sample, sequenced in a study of T-cell reconstitution after alpha-beta-depleted transplantation in children. For TCRbeta, the library was prepared with unique molecular identifiers. TCRdb redid the calling of the PCR reads with MiXCR, one entry per CDR3 protein. Of about 16,000 distinct CDR3 sequences in the sample, less than 9.5% are singletons; the top ten hold just over 35%. Specimen: PBMCs, mostly from graft donor cells, collected 60 days after TCRalphabeta/CD19-depleted stem cell transplant. The receptors were sampled from a boy in the first two years of life who had a stem cell transplant for Wiskott-Aldrich syndrome, so the T cells may come from the graft donor.

This clonotype was picked up many times. V usage is TRBV10-3 and J usage is TRBJ1-1; 7 bases match TRBD1. There are 18 residues in the CDR3. Unmatched junction bases numbered 18, after V lost 8 bases and J lost 0 bases. Germline V gene sequence: CDR1 ENHRY, CDR2 SYGVKD. The CDR3 DNA reads as TGTGCCATCCTCCCGGGACAGCGGAAGGGGGTTATGAACACTGAAGCTTTCTTT. As protein: CAILPGQRKGVMNTEAFF.

This clonotype was counted many times. The rearrangement links TRBV5-1 to TRBJ2-7; TRBD2 matches at 7 bases. V shed 9 bases and J 7 bases; nucleotides not matched to a gene: 13. This CDR3 has 13 residues. Germline CDR1 is SGHRS and CDR2 is YFSETQ. This CDR3 reads CATRQRLAGEQYF. The CDR3 region has the DNA TGCGCCACTCGCCAAAGACTAGCAGGAGAGCAGTACTTC.

This clonotype has just a few counts. J is TRBJ2-2 and V is TRBV4-1; D ambiguous. Trimming shortened V by 1 base and J by 1 base, and 16 bases separated the two germline ends. Per germline, CDR1 MGHRA and CDR2 YSYEKL. This CDR3 is 18 amino acids long. CDR3 residues: CASSQVPFGWGNTGELFF. CDR3 coding DNA: TGCGCCAGCAGCCAAGTCCCCTTTGGCTGGGGGAACACCGGGGAGCTGTTTTTT.

This clonotype was seen at least ten times. V usage is TRBV28 and J usage is TRBJ2-4, with D hard to call. The CDR3 runs to 17 residues. V lost 5 bases and J 2 bases, leaving 19 bases between the germline ends. Germline-derived CDR1 and CDR2 are MDHEN and SYDVKM. The CDR3 sequence: CASSPRLWVDSKNIQYF. CDR3 nucleotides: TGTGCCAGCAGTCCCCGTTTATGGGTCGATTCCAAAAACATTCAGTACTTC. The full variable domain, in which reference TRBV28 and TRBJ2-4 provide the parts outside the CDR3, is DVKVTQSSRYLVKRTGEKVFLECVQDMDHENMFWYRQDPGLGLRLIYFSYDVKMKEKGDIPEGYSVSREKKERFSLILESASTNQTSMYLCASSPRLWVDSKNIQYFGAGTRLSVL.

The table lists this clonotype with many counts. V is TRBV7-9 and J is TRBJ1-1, with unresolved D. This CDR3 is 13 amino acids long. CDR1 and CDR2 (germline): SEHNR, FQNEAQ (reference sequence). V lost 4 bases to trimming and J lost 5 bases, with 11 bases between them. For the CDR3, the DNA is TGTGCCAGCAGCTCATCGAGGTGGACTGAAGCTTTCTTT. This gives the protein CASSSSRWTEAFF.

This clonotype counts as medium-sized. The rearrangement links TRBV7-9 to TRBJ2-7; 9 bases align to TRBD1. J lost 3 bases, V lost 4 bases, and 10 bases had no gene match. CDR1 is SEHNR and CDR2 is FQNEAQ in the germline V gene (reference sequence). The CDR3 is 16 residues long. CDR3 protein: CASSSPPPGQGYEQYF. In DNA, the CDR3 is TGTGCCAGCAGCTCACCACCTCCGGGACAGGGCTACGAGCAGTACTTC.